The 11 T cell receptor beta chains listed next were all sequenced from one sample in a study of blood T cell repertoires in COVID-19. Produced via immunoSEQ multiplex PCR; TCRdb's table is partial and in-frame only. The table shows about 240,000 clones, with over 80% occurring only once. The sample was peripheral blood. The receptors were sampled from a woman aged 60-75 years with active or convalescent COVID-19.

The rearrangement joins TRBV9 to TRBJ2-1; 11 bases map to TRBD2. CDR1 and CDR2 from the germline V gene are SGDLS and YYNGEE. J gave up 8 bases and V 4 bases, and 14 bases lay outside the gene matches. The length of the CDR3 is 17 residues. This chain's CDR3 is CASSPELTSGSIYEQFF. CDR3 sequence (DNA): TGTGCCAGCAGCCCCGAATTAACTAGCGGGAGTATATATGAGCAGTTCTTC.

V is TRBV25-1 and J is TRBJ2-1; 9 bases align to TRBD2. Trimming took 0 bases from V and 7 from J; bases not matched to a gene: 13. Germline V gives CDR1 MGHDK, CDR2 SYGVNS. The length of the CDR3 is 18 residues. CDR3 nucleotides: TGTGCCAGCAGTGAATATACCCACGGGACTAGCCAAGGGAATGAGCAGTTCTTC. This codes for CASSEYTHGTSQGNEQFF.

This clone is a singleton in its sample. CDR3 protein: CASGLFKLAGDTGELFF. The CDR3 bases are TGTGCTAGTGGTTTGTTTAAACTAGCGGGGGACACCGGGGAGCTGTTTTTT. J is TRBJ2-2 and V is TRBV12-5; 11 positions agree with TRBD2. Trimming took 2 bases from V and 3 from J; bases not matched to a gene: 5. This CDR3 comprises 17 residues. The germline V gene has CDR1 LGHNT and CDR2 FRNRAP.

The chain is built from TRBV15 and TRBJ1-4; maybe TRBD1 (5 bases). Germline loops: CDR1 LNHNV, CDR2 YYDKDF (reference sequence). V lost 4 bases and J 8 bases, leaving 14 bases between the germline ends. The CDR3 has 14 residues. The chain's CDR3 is CATSTPPGSEKLFF. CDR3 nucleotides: TGTGCCACCAGCACCCCGCCAGGGTCGGAAAAACTGTTTTTT.

CDR3 in DNA: TGTGCCGCCGGCCGTACAGGGGGCACGACAGATACGCAGTATTTT. Translation: CAAGRTGGTTDTQYF. The chain employs TRBV24-1 and TRBJ2-3, with 9 bases aligning to TRBD1. CDR1 is KGHDR, CDR2 SFDVKD, per germline. V was clipped by 12 bases and J by 3 bases; unmatched bases: 12. This CDR3 has 15 amino acids.

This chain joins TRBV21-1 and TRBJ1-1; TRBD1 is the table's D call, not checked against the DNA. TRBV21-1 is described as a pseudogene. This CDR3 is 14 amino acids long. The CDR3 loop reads CASSSRTANTEAFF. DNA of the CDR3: TGTGCCAGCAGTTCTCGGACAGCCAACACTGAAGCTTTCTTT.

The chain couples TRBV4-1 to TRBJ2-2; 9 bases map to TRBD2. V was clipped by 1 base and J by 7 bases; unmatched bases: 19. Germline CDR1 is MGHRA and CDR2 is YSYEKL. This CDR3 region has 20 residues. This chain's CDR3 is CASSQAPTGTSIRRNGELFF. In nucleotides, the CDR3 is TGCGCCAGCAGCCAAGCCCCTACCGGGACTAGCATCCGGCGGAACGGGGAGCTGTTTTTT.

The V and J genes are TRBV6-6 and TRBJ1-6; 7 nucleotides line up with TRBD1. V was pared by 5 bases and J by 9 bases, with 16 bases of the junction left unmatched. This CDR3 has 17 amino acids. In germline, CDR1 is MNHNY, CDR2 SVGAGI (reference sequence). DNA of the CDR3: TGTGCCAGCAGTCTCGCCGGGACAGCGAAAACGAGTTCACCCCTCCACTTT. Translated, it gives CASSLAGTAKTSSPLHF.

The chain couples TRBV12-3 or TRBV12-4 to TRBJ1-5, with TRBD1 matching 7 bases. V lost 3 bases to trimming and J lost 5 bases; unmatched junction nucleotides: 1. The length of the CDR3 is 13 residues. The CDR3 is CASSFQGDQPQHF. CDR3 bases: TGTGCCAGCAGTTTTCAGGGGGATCAGCCCCAGCATTTT.

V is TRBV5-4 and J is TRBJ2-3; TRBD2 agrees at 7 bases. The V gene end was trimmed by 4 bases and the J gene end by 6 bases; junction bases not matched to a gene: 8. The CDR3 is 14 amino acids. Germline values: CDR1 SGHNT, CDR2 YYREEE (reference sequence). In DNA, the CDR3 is TGTGCCAGCAGCGCTCGACTAGCTTGGGATACGCAGTATTTT. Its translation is CASSARLAWDTQYF.

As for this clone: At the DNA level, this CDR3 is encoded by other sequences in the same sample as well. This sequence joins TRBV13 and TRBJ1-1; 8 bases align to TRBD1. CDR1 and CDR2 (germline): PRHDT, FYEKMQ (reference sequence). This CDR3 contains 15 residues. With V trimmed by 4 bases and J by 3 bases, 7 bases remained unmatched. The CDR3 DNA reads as TGTGCCAGCAGCTCTGTGGACAGGGTTTACACTGAAGCTTTCTTT. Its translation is CASSSVDRVYTEAFF.